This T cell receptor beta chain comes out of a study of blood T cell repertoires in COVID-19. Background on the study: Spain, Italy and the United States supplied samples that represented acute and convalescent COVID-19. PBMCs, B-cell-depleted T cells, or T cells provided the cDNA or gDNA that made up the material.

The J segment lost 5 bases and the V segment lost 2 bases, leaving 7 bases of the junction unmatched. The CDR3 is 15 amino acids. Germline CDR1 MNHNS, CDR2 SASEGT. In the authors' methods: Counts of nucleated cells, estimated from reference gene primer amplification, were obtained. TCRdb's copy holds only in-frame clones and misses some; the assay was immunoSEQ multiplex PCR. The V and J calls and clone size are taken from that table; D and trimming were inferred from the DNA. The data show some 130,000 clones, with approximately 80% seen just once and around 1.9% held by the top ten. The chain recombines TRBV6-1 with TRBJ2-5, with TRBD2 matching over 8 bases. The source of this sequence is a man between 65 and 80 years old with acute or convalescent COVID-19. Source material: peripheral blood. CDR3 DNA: TGTGCCAGCAGTGAATTTGGCGGGGGGAGGGAGACCCAGTACTTC. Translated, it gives CASSEFGGGRETQYF.